This T cell receptor beta chain emerged from a study of cytomegalovirus exposure and HLA in healthy donors. Study at large: Across some 400 genotyped donors, about 81% landed in the Caucasian-associated ancestry cluster.

Study-wide results and limits: Later analysis showed most CMV-associated TCR beta chains appearing HLA-restricted. More than 150 TCR beta chains were listed as cytomegalovirus-associated.

Germline CDR1 and CDR2: SGHTA and FQGNSA. The CDR3 has 11 residues. Between the trimmed V and J ends, which lost 5 bases and 2 bases, there was a span of 2 bases. 60 Vbeta and 13 Jbeta primers were used in PCR. Some clones are missing from TCRdb's copy, which holds only in-frame ones; the method was immunoSEQ multiplex PCR. The sample lists about 140,000 clones; roughly 89% were seen once. In the case of this clone: Antigen unknown.

This TCR came from a woman aged 25 to 39 in good health and CMV-seronegative. Sequencing was performed on PBMCs. The chain carries TRBV7-2 and TRBJ2-3, with D unclear. The CDR3 nucleotides are TGTGCCAGCAGCCACACAGATACGCAGTATTTT. Protein: CASSHTDTQYF.